This T cell receptor beta chain was sequenced during a study of blood T cells in healthy people across ages. Germline V lookup: CDR1 LGHDT, CDR2 YNNKEL (reference sequence). CDR3 length: 13 amino acids. The germline V and J ends were trimmed by 3 bases and 0 bases, with 3 bases remaining between them. Alongside a J-beta primer mix, a sample-barcoded 5' primer served in a second PCR lasting about 7 to 11 cycles. TCRdb independently ran MiXCR on the 5' RACE reads; one entry per CDR3 protein. The sample contains around 990,000 distinct CDR3 sequences, under 30% of which appear only once. This sample was shared with a second study, whose subject was T cells of mothers and their children. This second study notes: Persistent microchimeric T cell clones were not found at ~100 per million sensitivity.

The chain joins TRBV3-1 to TRBJ1-5; D is uncertain. This TCR derives from a girl aged 2 to 10 in good health. The sequenced sample was blood. The CDR3 DNA reads as TGTGCCAGCAGCCATGGTAGCAATCAGCCCCAGCATTTT. Its protein product is CASSHGSNQPQHF. Full variable domain (missing parts from reference TRBV3-1 and TRBJ1-5): DTAVSQTPKYLVTQMGNDKSIKCEQNLGHDTMYWYKQDSKKFLKIMFSYNNKELIINETVPNRFSPKSPDKAHLNLHINSLELGDSAVYFCASSHGSNQPQHFGDGTRLSIL.